The source of this T cell receptor (beta chain) is a study of vaccination effects on CD4 cells after COVID-19. V was shortened by 2 bases and J by 2 bases, with 21 bases between the two germline ends. Germline assignment: CDR1 SGHVS and CDR2 FQNEAQ. CDR3 length: 18 amino acids. Prior to sequencing, the ViraFEST assay stimulated PBMC with viral peptide pools, which expanded the antigen-specific CD4+ T cells. Researchers isolated CD4+ T cells once ten to eleven days of culture had elapsed. People in the vaccine group had not been infected with SARS-CoV-2 before, and their nucleocapsid antibodies were negative. Each well held about 2 million PBMC cultured with 7.5 to 10 ug/ml peptides and roughly 9.7 IU/ml IL-2. This clone was seen only once. Its specificity is not known. TCRdb keeps only in-frame clones here, not all; method: immunoSEQ multiplex PCR. The table has about 52,000 clones, approximately 79% seen once.

The source material was CD4+ T cells from PBMCs cultured with HCoV-OC43 spike peptides, sampled before COVID-19 vaccination. The subset denotes: HCoV-OC43 spike overlapping peptide pool stimulation. The genes are TRBV7-8 and TRBJ2-5; D is possibly TRBD1 (6 bases). The clonotype was recovered from a human donor who received a COVID-19 vaccine. The CDR3 coding sequence is TGTGCCAGCAGCTTACAGGGGTTGGCAGCACGCCGACAAGAGACCCAGTACTTC. Its translation: CASSLQGLAARRQETQYF. The whole variable domain, remainder taken from reference TRBV7-8 and TRBJ2-5, is GAGVSQSPRYKVAKRGQDVALRCDPISGHVSLFWYQQALGQGPEFLTYFQNEAQLDKSGLPSDRFFAERPEGSVSTLKIQRTQQEDSAVYLCASSLQGLAARRQETQYFGPGTRLLVL.